The 28 T cell receptor beta chains reported below all come from one sample, sequenced in a study of identical twins. MiXCR, applied by TCRdb to the 5' RACE reads, yields one record per CDR3 protein. Found here are hundreds of thousands of distinct CDR3 sequences, around 10% of them singletons; the top ten hold approximately 5.1%. The sequenced material came from memory (CD45RO+) T cells sorted from blood. These receptors all come from a woman aged 18-29 years in good health.

This clonotype was observed many times. V is TRBV20-1 and J is TRBJ1-5, with a tentative D call TRBD1 (6 bases). The CDR3 has 15 amino acids. The germline CDR1 and CDR2 sequences are DFQATT and SNEGSKA (reference sequence). The V gene lost 3 bases and the J gene lost 7 bases, with 19 bases spanning the gap. CDR3 nucleotides: TGCAGTGCTAGGGGAGGCGGGGGCGAGGGGCAGCCCCAGCATTTT. Translating it yields CSARGGGGEGQPQHF.

Only a few counts were recorded for this clonotype. The V and J genes are TRBV4-2 and TRBJ1-2; D gene unclear. CDR3 length equals 16 residues. Trimming cost V 1 base and J 0 bases, with 12 bases left between them. Germline V gene data show CDR1 as LGHNA and CDR2 as YNFKEQ. CDR3 sequence: CASSQASLESNYGYTF. The CDR3 nucleotides read TGTGCCAGCAGCCAAGCGAGTTTGGAGTCTAACTATGGCTACACCTTC.

The chain uses TRBV10-3 and TRBJ2-5; TRBD2 matches at 9 bases. The CDR3 runs to 20 residues. Germline CDR1 ENHRY, CDR2 SYGVKD. V lost 0 bases and J lost 0; bases outside the gene matches: 14. The CDR3 DNA reads TGTGCCATCAGTGAGTCCTTTGATACTAGCGGGCGTACCTACCAAGAGACCCAGTACTTC. It yields the protein CAISESFDTSGRTYQETQYF.

This clonotype was observed a handful of times. This chain uses TRBV20-1 with TRBJ2-4; weak D call: TRBD1 (5 bases). CDR3 length: 13 amino acids. Germline V gives CDR1 DFQATT, CDR2 SNEGSKA (reference sequence). Trimming removed 6 bases at V and 2 bases at J, with 11 bases between. The CDR3 nucleotides are TGCAGTGCCACGACAGTATCCAAAAACATTCAGTACTTC. Amino acids: CSATTVSKNIQYF.

This clonotype came up many times. This chain connects TRBV12-3 or TRBV12-4 to TRBJ1-4; 9 nucleotides agree with TRBD1. With 6 bases clipped from V and 8 bases from J, the junction kept 7 bases outside the gene matches. This CDR3 contains 14 residues. CDR3 loop: CASSRDRAMEKLFF. CDR3 nucleotides: TGTGCCAGCAGCCGGGACAGGGCGATGGAAAAACTGTTTTTT.

The chain combines TRBV4-2 with TRBJ2-3, with D unresolved. CDR3 length: 13 amino acids. Per germline, CDR1 LGHNA and CDR2 YNFKEQ. Trimming removed 0 bases at V and 3 bases at J, with 4 bases between. The CDR3 coding sequence is TGTGCCAGCAGCCAAGAGTCAACAGATACGCAGTATTTT. Translated: CASSQESTDTQYF.

This clonotype was seen ten or more times. The V gene is TRBV29-1, the J gene TRBJ1-2, with 8 nucleotides matching TRBD1. Trimming at V came to 4 bases and at J to 4 bases, leaving 14 bases not matched to a gene. From germline, CDR1 is SQVTM and CDR2 ANQGSEA. The CDR3 has 16 residues. The CDR3 DNA reads as TGCAGCGTTGTCCGGTTTAGGACAGGGAGGGGCTATGGCTACACCTTC. Amino acid sequence: CSVVRFRTGRGYGYTF.

This clonotype was seen more than once but under ten times. This chain links TRBV19 with TRBJ1-1, with D possibly matching TRBD1 (5 bases). CDR3 size: 13 residues. Germline V gives CDR1 LNHDA, CDR2 SQIVND (reference sequence). The V gene lost 8 bases and the J gene lost 8 bases, with 18 bases spanning the gap. The CDR3 DNA reads TGTGCCAGTTCTACCTGGACGGACATAGAAGCTTTCTTT. It is translated as CASSTWTDIEAFF.

The CDR3: CASSVSERITDTQYF. Here the CDR3 DNA reads TGTGCCAGCAGCGTATCGGAGCGGATCACAGATACGCAGTATTTT. V and J are TRBV9 and TRBJ2-3; maybe TRBD2 (5 bases). V was trimmed by 1 base and J by 2 bases, leaving 11 bases between them. Germline CDR1 is SGDLS and CDR2 is YYNGEE. This CDR3 comprises 15 residues.

The table lists this clonotype with many counts. The chain has TRBV7-2 and TRBJ2-1; possibly TRBD1 or TRBD2 for D (5 bases each). There are 16 residues in the CDR3. Between the trimmed V and J ends, which lost 2 bases and 2 bases, there was a span of 13 bases. CDR1 and CDR2 (germline): SGHTA, FQGNSA. The CDR3 spells CASSLWGTPAYNEQFF. In DNA form, the CDR3 reads TGTGCCAGCAGCTTATGGGGGACCCCGGCCTACAATGAGCAGTTCTTC. Variable domain in full (rest from reference TRBV7-2 and TRBJ2-1): GAGVSQSPSNKVTEKGKDVELRCDPISGHTALYWYRQSLGQGLEFLIYFQGNSAPDKSGLPSDRFSAERTGGSVSTLTIQRTQQEDSAVYLCASSLWGTPAYNEQFFGPGTRLTVL.

The rearrangement uses TRBV27 and TRBJ2-2; unclear D gene. The V end lost 5 bases, the J end lost 6 bases, and 13 bases lay between the germline ends. CDR1 is MNHEY and CDR2 is SMNVEV in the germline V gene (reference sequence). The CDR3 runs to 14 residues. This chain's CDR3 is CASSLPTEPGELFF. The CDR3 coding sequence is TGTGCCAGCAGTCTCCCTACCGAACCCGGGGAGCTGTTTTTT.

This clonotype was counted many times. The genes are TRBV6-2 or TRBV6-3 and TRBJ1-1; D remains unclear. Trimming cost V 5 bases and J 3 bases, with 13 bases left between them. The CDR3 is made up of 14 amino acids. CDR1 and CDR2 from the germline V gene are MNHEY and SVGEGT. The CDR3 spells CASSGRLGYTEAFF. CDR3 DNA sequence: TGTGCCAGCAGTGGCCGTCTGGGATACACTGAAGCTTTCTTT.

This clonotype was seen many times. This rearrangement joins TRBV6-1 to TRBJ2-1; D gene ambiguous. Trimming removed 7 bases from V and 8 bases from J, with 18 bases in between. The CDR3 has 14 residues. Germline CDR1 MNHNS, CDR2 SASEGT. The CDR3 sequence is CASKRVPAAYEQFF. The CDR3 nucleotides read TGTGCCAGCAAAAGGGTCCCCGCAGCTTATGAGCAGTTCTTC.

In its sample, this clonotype was seen once. The J gene is TRBJ1-2, the V gene TRBV12-3 or TRBV12-4; 9 bases line up with TRBD1. The CDR3 runs 14 residues. Trimming removed 7 bases from V and 7 bases from J; junction bases left unmatched: 10. CDR3 coding DNA: TGTGCCAGCATCTCGGGACAGGGAAATGGTGGCTACACCTTC. Translation gives CASISGQGNGGYTF.

This clonotype has more than one count but fewer than ten. The rearrangement joins TRBV5-6 to TRBJ1-5; TRBD1 aligns across 12 bases. Losses at the gene ends were 4 bases for V and 6 bases for J; bases not matched to a gene: 5. CDR1 SGHDT and CDR2 YYEEEE come from the germline V gene. The CDR3 is 15 residues long. This chain's CDR3 is CASSRDRGRVQPQHF. The CDR3 DNA follows: TGTGCCAGCAGCCGGGACAGGGGGCGAGTTCAGCCCCAGCATTTT.

The rearrangement joins TRBV6-5 to TRBJ2-5, with TRBD2 matching 10 bases. Germline V gives CDR1 MNHEY, CDR2 SVGAGI. Trimming cost V 0 bases and J 5 bases; bases outside gene matches: 3. The CDR3 length is 15 residues. The CDR3 DNA reads TGTGCCAGCAGTTACTCTGGGACTAGCGAGGAGACCCAGTACTTC. It translates to CASSYSGTSEETQYF.

The gene calls are TRBV5-1 and TRBJ2-7; 11 bases fit TRBD1. Germline V CDR1 and CDR2: SGHRS, YFSETQ. V shed 7 bases, J shed 4 bases, and the junction held 7 bases outside the gene matches. This CDR3 has 14 residues. CDR3 DNA: TGCGCCAGCTTTGCGGGACAGGGGGTTTACGAGCAGTACTTC. It translates to CASFAGQGVYEQYF. The complete variable domain, with remaining parts taken from reference TRBV5-1 and TRBJ2-7, reads KAGVTQTPRYLIKTRGQQVTLSCSPISGHRSVSWYQQTPGQGLQFLFEYFSETQRNKGNFPGRFSGRQFSNSRSEMNVSTLELGDSALYLCASFAGQGVYEQYFGPGTRLTVT.

The chain has TRBV29-1 and TRBJ2-3; 8 bases align to TRBD2. Unmatched junction bases numbered 4, after V lost 4 bases and J lost 1 base. Germline V gene sequence: CDR1 SQVTM, CDR2 ANQGSEA. This CDR3 region has 14 residues. The CDR3 is CSVVRGGGTDTQYF. The CDR3 nucleotides read TGCAGCGTTGTCCGGGGGGGTGGCACAGATACGCAGTATTTT.

This clonotype was seen ten or more times. The chain couples TRBV7-9 to TRBJ1-6; D is uncertain. In germline, CDR1 is SEHNR, CDR2 FQNEAQ (reference sequence). The CDR3 is made up of 13 amino acids. V was cut by 1 base and J by 8 bases, with 6 bases left in between. The CDR3 spells CASSLVVDSPLHF. The CDR3 DNA reads as TGTGCCAGCAGCTTAGTGGTCGATTCACCCCTCCACTTT.

This chain connects TRBV24-1 to TRBJ2-1, with a possible D match to TRBD1 (5 bases). This CDR3 contains 11 residues. CDR1 and CDR2 from the germline V gene are KGHDR and SFDVKD. Between the trimmed V and J ends, which lost 9 bases and 7 bases, there was a span of 9 bases. DNA of the CDR3: TGTGCCACCGGGGCTGGTAATGAGCAGTTCTTC. Encoded protein: CATGAGNEQFF.

The V and J genes are TRBV18 and TRBJ2-5; unclear D gene. The CDR3 contains 14 residues. CDR1 is KGHSH and CDR2 is LQKENI in the germline V gene. Trimming shortened V by 0 bases and J by 2 bases, and 7 bases separated the two germline ends. The CDR3 sequence: CASSPPWTQETQYF. CDR3 nucleotides: TGTGCCAGCTCACCACCTTGGACGCAAGAGACCCAGTACTTC.

This clonotype came up a few times. V usage is TRBV5-1 and J usage is TRBJ2-7; D call uncertain. V was clipped by 4 bases and J by 0 bases, with 8 bases between them. Per the germline V gene, CDR1 is SGHRS and CDR2 is YFSETQ. CDR3 length: 13 amino acids. As DNA, the CDR3 is TGCGCCAGCAGCGACCCAAGCTCCTACGAGCAGTACTTC. Residues: CASSDPSSYEQYF. The full variable domain, in which reference TRBV5-1 and TRBJ2-7 provide the parts outside the CDR3, is KAGVTQTPRYLIKTRGQQVTLSCSPISGHRSVSWYQQTPGQGLQFLFEYFSETQRNKGNFPGRFSGRQFSNSRSEMNVSTLELGDSALYLCASSDPSSYEQYFGPGTRLTVT.

V is TRBV7-6 and J is TRBJ2-3, with D uncertain. The germline V and J ends were trimmed by 5 bases and 5 bases, with 8 bases remaining between them. CDR1 and CDR2 from the germline V gene are SGHVS and FNYEAQ. The CDR3 totals 12 residues. The CDR3 coding sequence is TGTGCCAGCAGCGCTAATGGAGATACGCAGTATTTT. Translating it yields CASSANGDTQYF.

This clonotype was counted many times. The chain is built from TRBV4-1 and TRBJ2-1, with TRBD2 matching over 13 bases. CDR1 and CDR2 from the germline V gene are MGHRA and YSYEKL. The CDR3 is 15 amino acids. Trimming cost V 6 bases and J 6 bases; bases outside gene matches: 5. The CDR3 DNA is TGCGCCAGCAGGGAACTAGCGGGAGGGTTCAATGAGCAGTTCTTC. It translates to CASRELAGGFNEQFF.

This clonotype was observed a handful of times. This chain joins TRBV20-1 and TRBJ2-7; D possibly corresponds to TRBD1 (7 bases). This CDR3 spans 15 amino acids. Trimming took 6 bases from V and 0 from J, leaving 18 bases between them. The V gene's germline CDR1 is DFQATT and CDR2 SNEGSKA (reference sequence). In nucleotides, the CDR3 is TGCAGTGCCCAGAGGCGGGACAGCCGCTCCTACGAGCAGTACTTC. Protein sequence: CSAQRRDSRSYEQYF.

This rearrangement joins TRBV5-1 to TRBJ2-7, with TRBD1 as a possible D gene (5 bases). Trimming cost V 1 base and J 2 bases, with 16 bases left between them. The CDR3 is made up of 16 amino acids. Germline V gene sequence: CDR1 SGHRS, CDR2 YFSETQ. The DNA of the CDR3 is TGCGCCAGCAGCTTGACCCCGGGTCAAGGGGCCTACGAGCAGTACTTC. Encoded protein: CASSLTPGQGAYEQYF.

DNA for the CDR3: TGTGCCAGCAGTTATAGCCAGAACACCGGGGAGCTGTTTTTT. Its protein product is CASSYSQNTGELFF. V and J are TRBV6-5 and TRBJ2-2; D uncertain. This CDR3 is built from 14 residues. The V end lost 3 bases, the J end lost 1 base, and 6 bases lay between the germline ends. Germline V gene lookup returns CDR1 MNHEY and CDR2 SVGAGI.

This clonotype showed up many times. This rearrangement joins TRBV10-3 to TRBJ2-5; 8 bases align to TRBD2. CDR3 length: 15 residues. Per germline, CDR1 ENHRY and CDR2 SYGVKD. The ends lost 6 bases at V and 5 bases at J; junction bases unmatched: 11. The CDR3 region has the DNA TGTGCCATCAGCCTTGGGACTAGGGATGGGGAGACCCAGTACTTC. It codes for CAISLGTRDGETQYF.